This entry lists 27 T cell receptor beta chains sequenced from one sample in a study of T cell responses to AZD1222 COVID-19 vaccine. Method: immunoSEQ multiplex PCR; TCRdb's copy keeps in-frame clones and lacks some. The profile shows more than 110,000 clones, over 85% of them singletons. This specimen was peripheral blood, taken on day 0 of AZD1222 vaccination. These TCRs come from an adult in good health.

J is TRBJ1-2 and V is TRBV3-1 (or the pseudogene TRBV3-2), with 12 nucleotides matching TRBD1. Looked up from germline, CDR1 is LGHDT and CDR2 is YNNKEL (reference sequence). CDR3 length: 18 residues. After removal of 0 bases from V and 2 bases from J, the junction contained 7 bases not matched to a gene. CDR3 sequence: CASSQERDRGRGNYGYTF. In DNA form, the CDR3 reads TGTGCCAGCAGCCAAGAAAGGGACAGGGGGCGGGGGAACTATGGCTACACCTTC.

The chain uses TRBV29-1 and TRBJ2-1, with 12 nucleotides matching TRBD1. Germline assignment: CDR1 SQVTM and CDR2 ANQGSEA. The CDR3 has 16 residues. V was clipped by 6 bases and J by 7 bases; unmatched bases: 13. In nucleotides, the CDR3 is TGCAGCGTCGGGACAGGGGGCGCGGGAGCGATAAATGAGCAGTTCTTC. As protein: CSVGTGGAGAINEQFF.

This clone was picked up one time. In DNA, the CDR3 is TGCGCCAGCAGCCAAGGGAGAGGGAAGGAACTGTTTTTT. This encodes CASSQGRGKELFF. The V and J genes are TRBV4-3 and TRBJ1-4; D uncertain. The V gene's germline CDR1 is LGHNA and CDR2 YSLEER. V lost 1 base and J 12 bases, leaving 12 bases between the germline ends. The CDR3 sequence is 13 residues long.

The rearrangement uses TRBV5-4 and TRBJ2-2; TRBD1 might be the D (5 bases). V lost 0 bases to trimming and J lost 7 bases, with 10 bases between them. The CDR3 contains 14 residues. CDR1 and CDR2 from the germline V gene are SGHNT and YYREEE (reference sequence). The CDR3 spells CASSLAGSGGELFF. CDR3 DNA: TGTGCCAGCAGCTTGGCAGGGTCCGGCGGGGAGCTGTTTTTT.

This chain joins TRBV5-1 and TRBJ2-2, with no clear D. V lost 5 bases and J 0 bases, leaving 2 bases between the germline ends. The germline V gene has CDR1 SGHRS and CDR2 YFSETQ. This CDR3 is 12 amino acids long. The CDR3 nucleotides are TGCGCCAGCAGTCCGAACACCGGGGAGCTGTTTTTT. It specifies CASSPNTGELFF.

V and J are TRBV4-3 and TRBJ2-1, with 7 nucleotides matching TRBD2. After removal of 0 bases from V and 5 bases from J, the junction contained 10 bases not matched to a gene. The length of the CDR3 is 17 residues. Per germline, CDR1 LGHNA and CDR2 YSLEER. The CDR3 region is CASSQEVSLAGNNEQFF. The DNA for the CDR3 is TGCGCCAGCAGCCAAGAGGTTTCTTTAGCGGGTAACAATGAGCAGTTCTTC.

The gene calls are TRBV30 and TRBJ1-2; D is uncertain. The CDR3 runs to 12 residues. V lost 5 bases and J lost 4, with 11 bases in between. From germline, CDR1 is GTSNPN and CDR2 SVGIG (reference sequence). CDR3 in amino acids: CAWVGGIYGYTF. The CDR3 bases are TGTGCCTGGGTCGGTGGAATCTATGGCTACACCTTC.

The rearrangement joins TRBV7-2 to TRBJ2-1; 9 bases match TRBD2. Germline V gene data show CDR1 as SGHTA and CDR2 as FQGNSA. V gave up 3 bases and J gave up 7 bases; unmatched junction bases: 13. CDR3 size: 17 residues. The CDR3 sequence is CASSFPLGGRAGNEQFF. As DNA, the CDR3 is TGTGCCAGCAGCTTCCCACTAGGCGGGAGGGCGGGGAATGAGCAGTTCTTC.

CDR3 sequence reads: CASSLKRQGTPGSYEQYF. CDR3 bases: TGTGCCAGCAGCTTGAAGAGACAGGGGACCCCAGGCTCCTACGAGCAGTACTTC. The chain employs TRBV7-9 and TRBJ2-7, with TRBD1 matching over 8 bases. V lost 3 bases and J lost 0; bases outside the gene matches: 13. Germline V gene lookup returns CDR1 SEHNR and CDR2 FQNEAQ (reference sequence). The CDR3 length is 18 residues. Together with reference TRBV7-9 and TRBJ2-7, the CDR3 gives the full variable domain: DTGVSQNPRHKITKRGQNVTFRCDPISEHNRLYWYRQTLGQGPEFLTYFQNEAQLEKSRLLSDRFSAERPKGSFSTLEIQRTEQGDSAMYLCASSLKRQGTPGSYEQYFGPGTRLTVT.

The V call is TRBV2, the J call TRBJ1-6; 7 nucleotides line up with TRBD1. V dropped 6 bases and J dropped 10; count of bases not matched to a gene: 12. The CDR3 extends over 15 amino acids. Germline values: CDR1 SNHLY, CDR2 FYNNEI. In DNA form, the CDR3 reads TGTGCCAGCAGCGCGACAGGGTTAGGCGGCTCACCCCTCCACTTT. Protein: CASSATGLGGSPLHF.

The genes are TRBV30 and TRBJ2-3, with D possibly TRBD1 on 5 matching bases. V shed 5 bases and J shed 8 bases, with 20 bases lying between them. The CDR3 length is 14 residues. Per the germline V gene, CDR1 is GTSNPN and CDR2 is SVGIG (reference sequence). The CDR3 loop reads CAWDKGQVFGTQYF. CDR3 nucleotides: TGTGCCTGGGACAAGGGGCAAGTCTTCGGTACGCAGTATTTT.

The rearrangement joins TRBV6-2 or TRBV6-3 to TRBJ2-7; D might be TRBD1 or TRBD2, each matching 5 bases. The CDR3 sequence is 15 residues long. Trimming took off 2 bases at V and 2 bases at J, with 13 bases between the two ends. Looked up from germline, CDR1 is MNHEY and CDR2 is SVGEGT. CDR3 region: CASSYVGGRTYEQYF. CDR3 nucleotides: TGTGCCAGCAGTTACGTTGGGGGACGTACCTACGAGCAGTACTTC.

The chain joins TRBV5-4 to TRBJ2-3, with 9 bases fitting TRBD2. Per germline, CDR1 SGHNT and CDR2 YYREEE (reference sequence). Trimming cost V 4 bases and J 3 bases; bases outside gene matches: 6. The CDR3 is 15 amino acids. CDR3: CASSVIAGVTDTQYF. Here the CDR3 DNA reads TGTGCCAGCAGCGTAATAGCGGGAGTAACAGATACGCAGTATTTT. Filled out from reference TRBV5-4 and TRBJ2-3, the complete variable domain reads ETGVTQSPTHLIKTRGQQVTLRCSSQSGHNTVSWYQQALGQGPQFIFQYYREEENGRGNFPPRFSGLQFPNYSSELNVNALELDDSALYLCASSVIAGVTDTQYFGPGTRLTVL.

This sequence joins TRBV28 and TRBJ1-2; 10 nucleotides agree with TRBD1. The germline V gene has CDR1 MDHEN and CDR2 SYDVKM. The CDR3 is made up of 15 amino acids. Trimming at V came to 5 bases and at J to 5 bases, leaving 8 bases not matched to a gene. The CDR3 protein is CASSTTGGRGYGYTF. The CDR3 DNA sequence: TGTGCCAGCAGTACGACAGGGGGCAGAGGGTATGGCTACACCTTC.

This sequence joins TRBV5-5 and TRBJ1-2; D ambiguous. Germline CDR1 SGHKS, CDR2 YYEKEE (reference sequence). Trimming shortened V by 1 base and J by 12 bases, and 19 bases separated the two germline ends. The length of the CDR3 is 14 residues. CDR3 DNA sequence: TGTGCCAGCAGCTTGTCACGCGCGGTGCGGATAGACACCTTC. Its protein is CASSLSRAVRIDTF.

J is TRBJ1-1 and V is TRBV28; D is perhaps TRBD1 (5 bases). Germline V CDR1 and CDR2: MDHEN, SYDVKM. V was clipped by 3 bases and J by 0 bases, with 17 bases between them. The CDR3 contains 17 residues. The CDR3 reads CASSLIPGAGLNTEAFF. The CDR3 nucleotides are TGTGCCAGCAGTTTGATCCCCGGGGCGGGTTTGAACACTGAAGCTTTCTTT. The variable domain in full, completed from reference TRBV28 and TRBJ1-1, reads DVKVTQSSRYLVKRTGEKVFLECVQDMDHENMFWYRQDPGLGLRLIYFSYDVKMKEKGDIPEGYSVSREKKERFSLILESASTNQTSMYLCASSLIPGAGLNTEAFFGQGTRLTVV.

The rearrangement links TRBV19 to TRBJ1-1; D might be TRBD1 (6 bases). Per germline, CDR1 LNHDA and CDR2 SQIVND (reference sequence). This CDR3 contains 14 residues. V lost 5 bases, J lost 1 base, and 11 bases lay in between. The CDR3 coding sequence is TGTGCCAGTAGTTGGACAGCTTCGAACACTGAAGCTTTCTTT. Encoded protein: CASSWTASNTEAFF.

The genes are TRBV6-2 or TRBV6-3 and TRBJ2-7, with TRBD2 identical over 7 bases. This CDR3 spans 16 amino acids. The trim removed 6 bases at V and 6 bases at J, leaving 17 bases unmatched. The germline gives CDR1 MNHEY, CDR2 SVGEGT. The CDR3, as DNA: TGTGCCAGCAGCCGACTTGTGTCGGGAGGAACTAGCGAGCAGTACTTC. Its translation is CASSRLVSGGTSEQYF.

Here the CDR3 reads CASSHPLAGGTGELFF. The CDR3 DNA reads as TGTGCCAGCAGTCATCCCTTAGCGGGAGGCACCGGGGAGCTGTTTTTT. The chain combines TRBV9 with TRBJ2-2, with 10 bases lining up with TRBD2. The CDR3 extends over 16 amino acids. J gave up 4 bases and V 5 bases, and 8 bases lay outside the gene matches. Germline V gene sequence: CDR1 SGDLS, CDR2 YYNGEE.

CDR3 sequence (DNA): TGTGCCAGTAGTGTCCGGGGGGACTCCTACGAGCAGTACTTC. The encoded protein is CASSVRGDSYEQYF. The genes are TRBV19 and TRBJ2-7; 7 bases line up with TRBD2. The CDR3 consists of 14 residues. Germline trimming cut 5 bases from V and 0 bases from J; bases unmatched to any gene: 4. CDR1 is LNHDA and CDR2 is SQIVND in the germline V gene (reference sequence).

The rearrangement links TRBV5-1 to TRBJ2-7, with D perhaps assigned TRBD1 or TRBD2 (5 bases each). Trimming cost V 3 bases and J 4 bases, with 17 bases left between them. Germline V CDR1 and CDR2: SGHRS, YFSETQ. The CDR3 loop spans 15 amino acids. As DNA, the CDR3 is TGCGCCAGCAGCTGGGGGACGGCGAATTATTACGAGCAGTACTTC. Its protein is CASSWGTANYYEQYF.

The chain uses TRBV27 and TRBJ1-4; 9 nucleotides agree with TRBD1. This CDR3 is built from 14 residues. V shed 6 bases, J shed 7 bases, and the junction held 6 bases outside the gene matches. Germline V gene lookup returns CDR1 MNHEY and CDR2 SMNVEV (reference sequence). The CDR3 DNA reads TGTGCCAGCAGCGTTTGGACAGGGGCTGAAAAACTGTTTTTT. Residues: CASSVWTGAEKLFF.

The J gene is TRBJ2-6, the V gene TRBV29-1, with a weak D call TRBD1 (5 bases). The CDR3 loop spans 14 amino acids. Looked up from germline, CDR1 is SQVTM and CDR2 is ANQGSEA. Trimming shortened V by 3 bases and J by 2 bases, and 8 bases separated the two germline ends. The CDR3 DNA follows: TGCAGCGTTGACCAGGGTACTGGGGCCAACGTCCTGACTTTC. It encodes CSVDQGTGANVLTF.

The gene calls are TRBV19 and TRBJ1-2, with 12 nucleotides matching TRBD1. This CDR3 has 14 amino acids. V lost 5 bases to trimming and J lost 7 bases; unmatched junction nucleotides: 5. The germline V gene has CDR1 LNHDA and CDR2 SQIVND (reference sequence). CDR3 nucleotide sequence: TGTGCCAGTAGTCTGGGACAGGGGGCCTCTGGCTACACCTTC. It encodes CASSLGQGASGYTF. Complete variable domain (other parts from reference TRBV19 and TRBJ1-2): DGGITQSPKYLFRKEGQNVTLSCEQNLNHDAMYWYRQDPGQGLRLIYYSQIVNDFQKGDIAEGYSVSREKKESFPLTVTSAQKNPTAFYLCASSLGQGASGYTFGSGTRLTVV.

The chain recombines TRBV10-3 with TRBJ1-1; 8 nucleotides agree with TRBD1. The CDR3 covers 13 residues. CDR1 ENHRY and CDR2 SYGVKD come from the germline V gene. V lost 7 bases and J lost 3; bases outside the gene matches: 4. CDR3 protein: CAINRGRDTEAFF. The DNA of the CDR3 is TGTGCCATCAACAGGGGGAGGGACACTGAAGCTTTCTTT.

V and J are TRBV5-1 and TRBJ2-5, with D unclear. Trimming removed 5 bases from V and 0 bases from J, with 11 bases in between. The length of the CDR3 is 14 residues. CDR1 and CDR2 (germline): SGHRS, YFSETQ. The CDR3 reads CASRPVAYQETQYF. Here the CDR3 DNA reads TGCGCCAGCAGACCCGTGGCGTACCAAGAGACCCAGTACTTC.

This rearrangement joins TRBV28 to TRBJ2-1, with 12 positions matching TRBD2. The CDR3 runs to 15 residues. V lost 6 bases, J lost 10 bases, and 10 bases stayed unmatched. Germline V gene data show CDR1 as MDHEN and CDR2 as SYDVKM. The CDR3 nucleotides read TGTGCCAGCAGGCGACTAGCGGGAGTCTCGTGGGAGCAGTTCTTC. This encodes CASRRLAGVSWEQFF.